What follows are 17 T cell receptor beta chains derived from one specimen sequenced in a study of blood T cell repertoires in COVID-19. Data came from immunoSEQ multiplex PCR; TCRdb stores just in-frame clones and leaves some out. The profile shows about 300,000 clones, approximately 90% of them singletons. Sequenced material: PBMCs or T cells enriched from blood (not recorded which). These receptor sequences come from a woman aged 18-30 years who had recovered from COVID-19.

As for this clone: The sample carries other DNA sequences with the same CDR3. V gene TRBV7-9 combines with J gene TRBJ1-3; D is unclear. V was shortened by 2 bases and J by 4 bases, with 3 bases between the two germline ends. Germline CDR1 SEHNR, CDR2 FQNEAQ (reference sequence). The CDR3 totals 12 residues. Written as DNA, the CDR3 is TGTGCCAGCAGCTTACAAGGAAACACCATATATTTT. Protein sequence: CASSLQGNTIYF.

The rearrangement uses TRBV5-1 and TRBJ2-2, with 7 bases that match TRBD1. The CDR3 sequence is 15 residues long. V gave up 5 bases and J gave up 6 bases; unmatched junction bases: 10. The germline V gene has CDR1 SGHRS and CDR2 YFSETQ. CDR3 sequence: CASRSAEGAAGELFF. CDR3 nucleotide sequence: TGCGCCAGCAGATCCGCTGAGGGGGCAGCCGGGGAGCTGTTTTTT.

The CDR3 protein is CASSVGSNSGNTIYF. CDR3 bases: TGTGCCAGCAGCGTAGGTTCCAACTCTGGAAACACCATATATTTT. The chain carries TRBV9 and TRBJ1-3; no definite D call. Trimming shortened V by 0 bases and J by 0 bases, and 7 bases separated the two germline ends. CDR3 length equals 15 residues. The germline V gene has CDR1 SGDLS and CDR2 YYNGEE. Drawing the rest from reference TRBV9 and TRBJ1-3, the complete variable domain is DSGVTQTPKHLITATGQRVTLRCSPRSGDLSVYWYQQSLDQGLQFLIQYYNGEERAKGNILERFSAQQFPDLHSELNLSSLELGDSALYFCASSVGSNSGNTIYFGEGSWLTVV.

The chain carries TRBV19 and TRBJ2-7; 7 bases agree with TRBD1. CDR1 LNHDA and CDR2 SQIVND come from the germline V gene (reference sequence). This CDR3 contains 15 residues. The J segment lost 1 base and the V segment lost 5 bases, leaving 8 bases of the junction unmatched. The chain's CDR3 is CASSSLDRPSYEQYF. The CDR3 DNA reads TGTGCCAGTAGTTCACTGGACAGGCCATCCTACGAGCAGTACTTC. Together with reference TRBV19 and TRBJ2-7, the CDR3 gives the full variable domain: DGGITQSPKYLFRKEGQNVTLSCEQNLNHDAMYWYRQDPGQGLRLIYYSQIVNDFQKGDIAEGYSVSREKKESFPLTVTSAQKNPTAFYLCASSSLDRPSYEQYFGPGTRLTVT.

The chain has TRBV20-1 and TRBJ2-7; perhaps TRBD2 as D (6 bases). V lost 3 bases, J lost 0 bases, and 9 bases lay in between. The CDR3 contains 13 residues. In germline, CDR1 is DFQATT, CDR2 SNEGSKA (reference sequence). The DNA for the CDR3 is TGCAGTGCTAGTCGGGAGAGCTCCTACGAGCAGTACTTC. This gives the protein CSASRESSYEQYF.

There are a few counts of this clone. In nucleotides, the CDR3 is TGTGCCAGCACTACATCGACAGGGTTCGGCACTGAAGCTTTCTTT. This sequence encodes CASTTSTGFGTEAFF. The rearrangement links TRBV6-5 to TRBJ1-1; 7 nucleotides agree with TRBD1. This CDR3 comprises 15 residues. V was pared by 7 bases and J by 4 bases, with 12 bases of the junction left unmatched. Germline V gene data show CDR1 as MNHEY and CDR2 as SVGAGI.

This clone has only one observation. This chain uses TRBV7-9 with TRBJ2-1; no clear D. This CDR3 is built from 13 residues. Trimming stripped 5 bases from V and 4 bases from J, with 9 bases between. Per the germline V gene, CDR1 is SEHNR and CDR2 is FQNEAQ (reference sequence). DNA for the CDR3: TGTGCCAGCAGCCTCACCCTATACAATGAGCAGTTCTTC. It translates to CASSLTLYNEQFF.

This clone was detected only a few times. For the CDR3, the DNA is TGTGCCTGGAGTGTAAGCTTTGACAGGGGCGGCCAGCCCCAGCATTTT. Protein: CAWSVSFDRGGQPQHF. The chain has TRBV30 and TRBJ1-5; 8 bases are a match to TRBD1. Germline trimming cut 0 bases from V and 7 bases from J; bases unmatched to any gene: 11. Germline V gives CDR1 GTSNPN, CDR2 SVGIG (reference sequence). This CDR3 is 16 amino acids long.

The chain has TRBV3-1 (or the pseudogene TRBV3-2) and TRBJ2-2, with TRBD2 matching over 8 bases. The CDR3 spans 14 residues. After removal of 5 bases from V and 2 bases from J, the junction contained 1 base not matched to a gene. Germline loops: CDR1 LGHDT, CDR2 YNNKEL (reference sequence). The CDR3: CASSGLANTGELFF. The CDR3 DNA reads TGTGCCAGCAGCGGACTAGCCAACACCGGGGAGCTGTTTTTT.

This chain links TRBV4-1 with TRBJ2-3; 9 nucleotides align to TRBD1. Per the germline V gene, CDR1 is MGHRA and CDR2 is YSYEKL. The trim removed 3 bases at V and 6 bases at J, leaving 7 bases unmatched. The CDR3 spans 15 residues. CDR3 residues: CASSHPQGAGDTQYF. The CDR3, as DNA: TGCGCCAGCAGCCACCCACAGGGGGCTGGGGATACGCAGTATTTT.

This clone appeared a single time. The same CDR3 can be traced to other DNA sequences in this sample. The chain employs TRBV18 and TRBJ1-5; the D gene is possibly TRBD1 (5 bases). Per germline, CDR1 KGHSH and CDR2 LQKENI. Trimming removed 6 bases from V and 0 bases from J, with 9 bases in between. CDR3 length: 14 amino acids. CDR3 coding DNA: TGTGCCAGCTCGCAACAGGATAGCAATCAGCCCCAGCATTTT. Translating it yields CASSQQDSNQPQHF. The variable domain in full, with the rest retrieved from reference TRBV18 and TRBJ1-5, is NAGVMQNPRHLVRRRGQEARLRCSPMKGHSHVYWYRQLPEEGLKFMVYLQKENIIDESGMPKERFSAEFPKEGPSILRIQQVVRGDSAAYFCASSQQDSNQPQHFGDGTRLSIL.

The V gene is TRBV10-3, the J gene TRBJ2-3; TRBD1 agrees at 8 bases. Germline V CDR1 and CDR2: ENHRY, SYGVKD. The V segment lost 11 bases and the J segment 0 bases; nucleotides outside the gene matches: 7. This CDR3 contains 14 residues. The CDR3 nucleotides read TGTGCCCTACGGACAGGGAGAAGCACAGATACGCAGTATTTT. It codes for CALRTGRSTDTQYF.

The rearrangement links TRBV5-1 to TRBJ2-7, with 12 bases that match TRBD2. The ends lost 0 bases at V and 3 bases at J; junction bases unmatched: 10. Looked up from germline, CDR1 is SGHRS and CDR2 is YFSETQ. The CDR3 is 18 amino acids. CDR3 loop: CASSLDWGELAGGYEQYF. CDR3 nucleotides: TGCGCCAGCAGCTTGGATTGGGGGGAACTAGCGGGAGGCTACGAGCAGTACTTC.

The CDR3 is CASSFYSGIYSNQPQHF. CDR3 bases: TGTGCCAGCAGCTTCTACTCCGGGATTTATAGCAATCAGCCCCAGCATTTT. This chain connects TRBV11-3 to TRBJ1-5; D gene uncertain. V lost 3 bases and J lost 0, with 15 bases in between. CDR1 and CDR2 (germline): SGHNT, YENEEA. The CDR3 runs 17 residues.

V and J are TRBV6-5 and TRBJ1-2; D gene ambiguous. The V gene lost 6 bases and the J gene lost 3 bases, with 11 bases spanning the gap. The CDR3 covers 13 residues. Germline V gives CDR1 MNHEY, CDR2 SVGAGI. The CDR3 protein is CASSRSGYYGYTF. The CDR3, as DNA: TGTGCCAGCAGCCGTAGCGGGTACTATGGCTACACCTTC.

The CDR3 is CASSIGRGYTF. DNA of the CDR3: TGTGCCAGTAGTATTGGGCGAGGCTACACCTTC. This rearrangement joins TRBV19 to TRBJ1-2; unclear D gene. This CDR3 has 11 residues. From germline, CDR1 is LNHDA and CDR2 SQIVND (reference sequence). Deletions cut 3 bases from V and 8 bases from J, with 7 bases between.

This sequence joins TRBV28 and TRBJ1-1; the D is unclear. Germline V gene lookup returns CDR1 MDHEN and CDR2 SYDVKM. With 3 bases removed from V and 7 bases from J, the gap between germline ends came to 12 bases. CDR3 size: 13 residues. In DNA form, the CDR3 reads TGTGCCAGCAGTTTTGCTCCGGGGATTGAAGCTTTCTTT. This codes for CASSFAPGIEAFF. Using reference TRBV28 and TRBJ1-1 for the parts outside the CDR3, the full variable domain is DVKVTQSSRYLVKRTGEKVFLECVQDMDHENMFWYRQDPGLGLRLIYFSYDVKMKEKGDIPEGYSVSREKKERFSLILESASTNQTSMYLCASSFAPGIEAFFGQGTRLTVV.